The entry that follows covers one T cell receptor beta chain sequence. This clonotype has more than one count but fewer than ten. It has no known antigen specificity. Within one base of it there is no much larger clone, and no base qualities were kept. PBMCs were isolated by Ficoll-Paque density gradient centrifugation. The sample belongs to a study of T-cell memory formation after mild COVID-19 (dated by TCRdb to the early 2020s). Notes on the research overall: TCR sequence clusters from the two donors were found to be largely donor specific. In a couple of donors, T-cell clones that expanded and contracted after mild COVID-19 were tracked by sequencing TCRalpha and TCRbeta repertoires over time. Two young, previously healthy adult volunteers made up the cohort, one male and one female.

Broad study findings and their caveats: Some responding clones were found in pre-infection memory, which suggests that pre-existing cross-reactive memory T cells took part in the SARS-CoV-2 response. Contracting CD4+ clones were found mainly in CM and EM memory subsets, while CD8+ clones were enriched in EMRA. The study included only a couple of mild cases, and larger cohorts that include severe cases with pre-infection samples were judged to be necessary. The second-wave clones that peaked on day 37 were not confirmed to be SARS-CoV-2 specific. From day 15 to 85, contracting clones showed balanced CD4/CD8 phenotypes, whereas a second wave of clones that expanded from day 15 to 37 leaned towards CD4+.

Germline trimming: 5 bases from V, 8 bases from J; junction bases outside gene matches: 7. The CDR3 runs 14 residues from the cysteine to the phenylalanine. The retained sequence is limited to the CDR3, 42 bases, with the frame set at the first base. Via the germline V gene (reference sequence), CDR1 is SEHNR and CDR2 FQNEAQ. Sequenced using an Illumina NovaSeq 6000. TCRalpha and TCRbeta cDNA libraries were constructed by 5'RACE with constant-segment primers, with sample barcodes and unique molecular identifiers being introduced. RNA was extracted from every sample with Trizol reagent. Amplification of the libraries took two PCR steps, and the second step added a second sample barcode plus Illumina TruSeq adapters. Sequencing of libraries was performed on an Illumina NovaSeq with 2 x 150 bp paired-end reads. On the authors' methods: Reads were demultiplexed and collapsed into UMI-guided consensus sequences with migec v1.2.7. Using mixcr v2.1.11, UMI consensuses were aligned to TRA and TRB V and J templates and then assembled into clonotypes. Expanded or contracted clonotypes were those called significant by both edgeR and NoisET, with noise models trained on biological replicates. For edgeR calls, the cutoffs were a false discovery rate-adjusted p below 0.01 and a log2 fold-change threshold of 1. As an exploratory analysis of dynamics, max-normalized trajectories of the 1000 most abundant clonotypes were examined by PCA with hierarchical clustering. Separately sequenced CD4+ and CD8+ repertoires were used to assign the CD4 or CD8 phenotype of responding clones. TCRdb reanalyzed the raw reads on its own, using fastp at Q25 for trimming and MiXCR for clone calling, and kept in-frame beta chains. Duplicate CDR3 protein sequences are folded into a single record with the most common DNA and genes. These V and J calls originate from TCRdb's pipeline instead of the authors' own analysis. The table for this sample lists over 400,000 distinct CDR3 sequences; more than 20% of them were counted only once. The top ten clonotypes cover under 15% of the sample.

This receptor was identified in an adult woman who had mild COVID-19 (a few samples of this study predate the infection). The sample titles of this study are shuffled in the database, so cell type and time point are left out; the donor was told from shared clones. The rearranged chain carries TRBV7-9 and TRBJ1-4; TRBD1 agrees with 8 junctional bases. Sequenced input: PBMCs or a T cell subset sorted from them (not recorded which). The sequenced DNA: TGTGCCAGCAGCCCCGGACAGGGTCGGGAAAAACTGTTTTTT. This codes for CASSPGQGREKLFF.